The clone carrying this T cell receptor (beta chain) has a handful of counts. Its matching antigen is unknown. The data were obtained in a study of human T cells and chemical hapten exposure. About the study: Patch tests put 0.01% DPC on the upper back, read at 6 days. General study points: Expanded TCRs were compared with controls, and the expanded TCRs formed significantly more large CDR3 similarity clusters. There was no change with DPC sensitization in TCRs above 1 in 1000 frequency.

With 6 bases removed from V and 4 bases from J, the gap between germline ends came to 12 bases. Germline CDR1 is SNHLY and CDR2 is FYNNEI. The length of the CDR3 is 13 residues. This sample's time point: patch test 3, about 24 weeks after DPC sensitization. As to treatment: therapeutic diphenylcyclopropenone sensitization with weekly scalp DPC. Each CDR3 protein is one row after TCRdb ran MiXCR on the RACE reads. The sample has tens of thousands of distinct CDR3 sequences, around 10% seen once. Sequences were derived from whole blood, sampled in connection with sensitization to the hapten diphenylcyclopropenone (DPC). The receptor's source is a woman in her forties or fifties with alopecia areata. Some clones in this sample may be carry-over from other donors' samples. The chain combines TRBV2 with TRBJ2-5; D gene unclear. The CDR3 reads CASRAFSRETQYF. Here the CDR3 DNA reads TGTGCCAGCAGGGCGTTTTCTCGAGAGACCCAGTACTTC.